This TCR beta chain appears in the sequencing data of a study of T cells in Graves' hyperthyroidism and ophthalmopathy. This clonotype was seen many times. Its antigen remains unidentified. Germline V gives CDR1 SEHNR, CDR2 FQNEAQ (reference sequence). Trimming removed 4 bases from V and 3 bases from J; junction bases left unmatched: 5. The CDR3 is 14 residues long. Regions amplified from RNA transcripts were the TCR beta CDR3 regions. HTBI primers were used for first-round RT-PCR of the TCR CDR3. MiXCR, run by TCRdb on the multiplex PCR reads, gives a single entry per CDR3 protein. The top ten hold around 29% of the sample, which has nearly 750,000 distinct CDR3 sequences, under 45% seen once. Overall study findings and caveats: From stable hyperthyroidism, ophthalmopathy was separated by a 13 V-J model.

V is TRBV7-9 and J is TRBJ1-2; 7 nucleotides line up with TRBD1. The TCR sequence derives from a woman in her 40s with Graves' hyperthyroidism. The sequencing sample was made of blood. The CDR3 is CASSSTGVYYGYTF. The DNA of the CDR3 is TGTGCCAGCAGCTCAACAGGGGTCTACTATGGCTACACCTTC. Filled out from reference TRBV7-9 and TRBJ1-2, the complete variable domain reads DTGVSQNPRHKITKRGQNVTFRCDPISEHNRLYWYRQTLGQGPEFLTYFQNEAQLEKSRLLSDRFSAERPKGSFSTLEIQRTEQGDSAMYLCASSSTGVYYGYTFGSGTRLTVV.